These 14 T cell receptor beta chains were sequenced from one sample in a study of shared clonotypes between healthy human individuals. TCRdb keeps only in-frame clones here, not all; method: immunoSEQ multiplex PCR. The sample contains about 2.3 million clones, approximately 93% of which appear only once. The specimen sequenced was naive CD4+ T cells from PBMCs. Stated subset: CD45RA+ positively selected. The receptor set was obtained from a man aged 18 to 29 in good health. Some clones in this sample may be carry-over from other donors' samples.

The rearrangement joins TRBV9 to TRBJ2-3; D is unresolved. The CDR3 has 13 residues. Trimming cost V 7 bases and J 0 bases, with 9 bases left between them. Germline lookup yields CDR1 SGDLS and CDR2 YYNGEE. The CDR3 DNA is TGTGCCAGCTCTAGGCTCAGCACAGATACGCAGTATTTT. This translates into CASSRLSTDTQYF.

The rearrangement uses TRBV5-1 and TRBJ2-5, with no clear D. The CDR3 runs to 14 residues. Germline V CDR1 and CDR2: SGHRS, YFSETQ. V dropped 4 bases and J dropped 0 bases, with 10 bases sitting between them. CDR3 in amino acids: CASSPRVNQETQYF. The DNA of the CDR3 is TGCGCCAGCAGCCCCCGGGTCAACCAAGAGACCCAGTACTTC.

Comments on this clone: Other DNA variants within this sample encode the same CDR3. This chain uses TRBV9 with TRBJ2-5; 8 positions agree with TRBD1. The CDR3 length is 14 residues. The J segment lost 5 bases and the V segment lost 3 bases, leaving 6 bases of the junction unmatched. Germline CDR1 SGDLS, CDR2 YYNGEE. The CDR3 loop is CASSAGQGVETQYF. In nucleotides, the CDR3 is TGTGCCAGCAGCGCCGGACAGGGAGTTGAGACCCAGTACTTC.

This clone has a single count. This chain joins TRBV5-4 and TRBJ1-5, with 8 bases aligning to TRBD1. CDR1 and CDR2 from the germline V gene are SGHNT and YYREEE (reference sequence). There are 17 residues in the CDR3. After removal of 0 bases from V and 5 bases from J, the junction contained 10 bases not matched to a gene. The CDR3 loop reads CASSLASDRGIHQPQHF. The CDR3 DNA reads TGTGCCAGCAGCTTGGCCTCAGACAGGGGCATACATCAGCCCCAGCATTTT.

The chain couples TRBV28 to TRBJ1-2; D is undetermined. CDR1 is MDHEN and CDR2 is SYDVKM in the germline V gene. V was cut by 5 bases and J by 3 bases, with 10 bases left in between. The CDR3 length is 13 residues. The CDR3: CASSMRSDYGYTF. CDR3 DNA sequence: TGTGCCAGCAGTATGAGGAGCGACTATGGCTACACCTTC.

The V call is TRBV7-2, the J call TRBJ2-2; 7 nucleotides align to TRBD1. The germline gives CDR1 SGHTA, CDR2 FQGNSA. V was clipped by 3 bases and J by 3 bases; unmatched bases: 4. The CDR3 loop spans 15 amino acids. CDR3 region: CASSFYTGDTGELFF. DNA of the CDR3: TGTGCCAGCAGCTTTTATACAGGGGACACCGGGGAGCTGTTTTTT.

The chain combines TRBV6-6 with TRBJ2-7, with D perhaps TRBD1 (5 bases). The CDR3 covers 16 residues. Germline CDR1 is MNHNY and CDR2 is SVGAGI (reference sequence). With 0 bases removed from V and 3 bases from J, the gap between germline ends came to 15 bases. The CDR3 bases are TGTGCCAGCAGTTACTCGGACAAACCAGCCAACTACGAGCAGTACTTC. This translates into CASSYSDKPANYEQYF.

The chain carries TRBV27 and TRBJ1-2; 8 nucleotides agree with TRBD1. CDR1 and CDR2 from the germline V gene are MNHEY and SMNVEV (reference sequence). The J segment lost 7 bases and the V segment lost 5 bases, leaving 9 bases of the junction unmatched. The length of the CDR3 is 14 residues. Written as DNA, the CDR3 is TGTGCCAGCAGTCCCAGGACAGGGAGGCTTGGCTACACCTTC. Amino acid sequence: CASSPRTGRLGYTF.

The chain carries TRBV7-2 and TRBJ2-3; D unclear. Trimming left V 1 base short and J 8 bases short, with 10 bases between. Germline V gives CDR1 SGHTA, CDR2 FQGNSA. This CDR3 has 13 residues. CDR3 coding DNA: TGTGCCAGCAGCTTAGAGGCAGACGCTACGCAGTATTTT. It codes for CASSLEADATQYF.

Concerning this clone: Other DNA sequences within the sample encode an identical CDR3. The J gene is TRBJ2-1, the V gene TRBV27; D might be TRBD2 (5 bases). Trimming removed 0 bases from V and 5 bases from J, with 8 bases in between. This CDR3 is 14 amino acids long. Per the germline V gene, CDR1 is MNHEY and CDR2 is SMNVEV (reference sequence). Here the CDR3 reads CASSLSRANNEQFF. The CDR3 DNA sequence: TGTGCCAGCAGTTTATCGAGGGCAAACAATGAGCAGTTCTTC.

This clone was counted once. This chain uses TRBV7-7 with TRBJ2-2; TRBD2 aligns across 9 bases. Looked up from germline, CDR1 is SSHAT and CDR2 is FNYEAQ (reference sequence). V shed 1 base, J shed 4 bases, and the junction held 4 bases outside the gene matches. This CDR3 comprises 16 residues. CDR3 sequence: CASSLVAGEATGELFF. The CDR3 nucleotides read TGTGCCAGCAGCTTAGTAGCGGGAGAAGCCACCGGGGAGCTGTTTTTT.

The CDR3 protein is CASSFLGLAGKNEQFF. For the CDR3, the DNA is TGTGCCAGCAGCTTCTTGGGACTAGCGGGAAAAAATGAGCAGTTCTTC. The V gene is TRBV7-3, the J gene TRBJ2-1; 13 nucleotides agree with TRBD2. Germline V gives CDR1 SGHTA, CDR2 FQGTGA. The length of the CDR3 is 16 residues. Trimming cost V 3 bases and J 7 bases; bases outside gene matches: 6.

For the CDR3, the DNA is TGTGCCAGCTCACTCTCTCAGAGATACAATGAGCAGTTCTTC. This gives the protein CASSLSQRYNEQFF. This rearrangement joins TRBV18 to TRBJ2-1; the D is unclear. Trimming took off 4 bases at V and 4 bases at J, with 11 bases between the two ends. Germline loops: CDR1 KGHSH, CDR2 LQKENI. The CDR3 runs 14 residues.

J is TRBJ2-1 and V is TRBV9; TRBD1 is a possible D gene (5 bases). Looked up from germline, CDR1 is SGDLS and CDR2 is YYNGEE. This CDR3 has 17 amino acids. The germline V and J ends were trimmed by 2 bases and 0 bases, with 15 bases remaining between them. The CDR3 region has the DNA TGTGCCAGCAGCGTCAGTTTGACAGACAGCTCCTACAATGAGCAGTTCTTC. This encodes CASSVSLTDSSYNEQFF.